One sample yielded the 5 T cell receptor beta chains listed below, sequenced in a study of blood T cells in healthy people across ages. A second PCR, run for roughly 7 to 11 cycles, used a sample-barcoded 5' primer plus a J-beta primer mix. TCRdb processed the 5' RACE reads anew with MiXCR; each CDR3 protein has one entry. The sample includes about 1.5 million distinct CDR3 sequences, less than 45% seen only once; the top ten take less than 5%. Sequenced input: blood. The receptors shown here come from a young woman in good health.

This clonotype has a handful of counts. The chain uses TRBV10-3 and TRBJ2-2, with D maybe TRBD1 (5 bases). Trimming pared 5 bases from V and 5 bases from J, leaving 6 bases between. The V gene's germline CDR1 is ENHRY and CDR2 SYGVKD. This CDR3 comprises 12 residues. CDR3 sequence (DNA): TGTGCCATCAGTCCAGGGACCGGGGAGCTGTTTTTT. Protein product: CAISPGTGELFF.

The J gene is TRBJ1-4, the V gene TRBV25-1, with D tentatively TRBD1 (5 bases). The CDR3 is 15 residues long. Per the germline V gene, CDR1 is MGHDK and CDR2 is SYGVNS. V dropped 2 bases and J dropped 7 bases, with 14 bases sitting between them. The CDR3: CASSERTGWGEKLFF. CDR3 nucleotide sequence: TGTGCCAGCAGTGAACGCACAGGATGGGGTGAAAAACTGTTTTTT.

The chain is built from TRBV5-1 and TRBJ1-2, with a weak D call TRBD1 (5 bases). Germline V CDR1 and CDR2: SGHRS, YFSETQ. V lost 0 bases, J lost 4 bases, and 13 bases lay in between. The CDR3 extends over 15 amino acids. Here the CDR3 DNA reads TGCGCCAGCAGCTTGGAATTCGTCGGGGGCTATGGCTACACCTTC. This sequence encodes CASSLEFVGGYGYTF.

The rearrangement uses TRBV30 and TRBJ1-2; no definite D call. Germline V lookup: CDR1 GTSNPN, CDR2 SVGIG (reference sequence). This CDR3 region has 15 residues. V was trimmed by 2 bases and J by 2 bases, leaving 15 bases between them. CDR3 DNA: TGTGCCTGGAGTAAACCGGGATCTGGAAACTATGGCTACACCTTC. Its protein is CAWSKPGSGNYGYTF.

The chain joins TRBV10-3 to TRBJ2-1; TRBD1 matches 8 bases. Per germline, CDR1 ENHRY and CDR2 SYGVKD. The V gene end was trimmed by 6 bases and the J gene end by 0 bases; junction bases not matched to a gene: 10. This CDR3 has 17 amino acids. The CDR3: CAIRTDRARGSYNEQFF. CDR3 in DNA: TGTGCCATCAGGACGGACAGGGCCAGAGGCTCCTACAATGAGCAGTTCTTC.